This T cell receptor (beta chain) stems from a study of control samples from healthy donors and cancer patients. Clones were read by immunoSEQ multiplex PCR, and TCRdb kept only the in-frame ones, dropping some. The sample lists 150,000 to 200,000 clones; approximately 96% were seen once. The CDR3 loop spans 13 amino acids. CDR1 is SEHNR, CDR2 FQNEAQ, per germline (reference sequence). V lost 3 bases and J 0 bases, leaving 5 bases between the germline ends. The sample holds one count of this clone. The receptor was isolated from a woman aged 40 to 55 in good health. The sequenced material came from blood. The chain combines TRBV7-9 with TRBJ1-1, with D possibly matching TRBD1 (5 bases). The CDR3: CASSLTVNTEAFF. The DNA for the CDR3 is TGTGCCAGCAGCTTGACAGTGAACACTGAAGCTTTCTTT.